This TCR beta chain was observed in a study of blood T cell repertoires in COVID-19. Germline V gives CDR1 SGHTA, CDR2 FQGNSA. The V gene lost 4 bases and the J gene lost 10 bases, with 14 bases spanning the gap. The CDR3 contains 14 residues. Using immunoSEQ multiplex PCR, the repertoire was profiled, and TCRdb retains in-frame clones only, with some absent. Seen here are about 100,000 clones, 85% to 90% observed once, and the top ten hold roughly 13%. The receptor's source is a woman aged 55-75 years in a cohort sampled during active or convalescent COVID-19. Sequencing was carried out using peripheral blood. The chain combines TRBV7-2 with TRBJ1-6; D is perhaps TRBD1 (5 bases). Here the CDR3 reads CASSYQGGGSPLHF. The CDR3 bases are TGTGCCAGCAGCTACCAGGGAGGTGGGTCACCCCTCCACTTT.